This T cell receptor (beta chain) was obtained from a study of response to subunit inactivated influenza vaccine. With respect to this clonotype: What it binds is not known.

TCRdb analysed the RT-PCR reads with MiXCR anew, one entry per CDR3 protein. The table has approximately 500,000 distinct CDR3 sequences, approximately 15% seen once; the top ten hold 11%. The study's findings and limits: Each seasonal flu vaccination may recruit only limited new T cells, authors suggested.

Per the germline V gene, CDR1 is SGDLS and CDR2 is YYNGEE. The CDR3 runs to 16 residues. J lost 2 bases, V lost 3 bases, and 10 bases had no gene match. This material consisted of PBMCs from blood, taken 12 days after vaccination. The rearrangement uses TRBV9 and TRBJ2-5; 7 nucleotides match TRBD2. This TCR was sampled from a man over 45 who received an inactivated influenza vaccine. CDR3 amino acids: CASSDGALAGQETQYF. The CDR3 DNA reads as TGTGCCAGCAGCGACGGAGCTTTAGCGGGTCAAGAGACCCAGTACTTC.